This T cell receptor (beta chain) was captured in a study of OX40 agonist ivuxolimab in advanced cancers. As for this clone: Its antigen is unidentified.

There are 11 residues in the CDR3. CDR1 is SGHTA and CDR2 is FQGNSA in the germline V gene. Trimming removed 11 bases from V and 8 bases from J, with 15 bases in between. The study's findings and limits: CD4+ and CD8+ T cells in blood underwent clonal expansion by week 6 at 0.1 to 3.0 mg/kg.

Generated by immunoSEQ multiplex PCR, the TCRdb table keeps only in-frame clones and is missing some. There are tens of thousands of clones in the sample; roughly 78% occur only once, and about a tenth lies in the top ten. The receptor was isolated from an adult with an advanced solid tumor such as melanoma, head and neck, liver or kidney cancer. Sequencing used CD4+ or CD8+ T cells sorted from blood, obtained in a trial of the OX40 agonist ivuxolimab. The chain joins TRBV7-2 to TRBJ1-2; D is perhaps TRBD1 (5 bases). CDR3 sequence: CALGGVGGYTF. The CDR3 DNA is TGTGCCCTCGGGGGGGTAGGAGGCTACACCTTC.